This record concerns one TCR beta chain sequence. The whole isolated RNA underwent reverse transcription, so sequencing captured expressed TCRB transcripts. Clones were read by immunoSEQ multiplex PCR, and TCRdb kept only the in-frame ones, dropping some. The sample shows around 280,000 clones, 7.5% to 9.5% of them seen only once. The sample belongs to a study of beta chain features in type 1 diabetes. CDR3 length: 16 residues. The germline CDR1 and CDR2 sequences are MNHNS and SASEGT. Germline trimming cut 4 bases from V and 3 bases from J; bases unmatched to any gene: 4. The specimen sequenced was central memory CD4+ T cells from blood. The sequence was obtained from a woman younger than 30 in good health. This chain joins TRBV6-1 and TRBJ2-3, with 13 bases that match TRBD2. CDR3 residues: CASSAPGLAGTDTQYF. Written as DNA, the CDR3 is TGTGCCAGCAGTGCACCGGGACTAGCGGGAACAGATACGCAGTATTTT.